The 22 T cell receptor beta chains given below trace back to one sample, sequenced in a study of blood T cell repertoires in COVID-19. TCRdb keeps only in-frame clones here, not all; method: immunoSEQ multiplex PCR. The sample consists of about 150,000 clones, around 83% of them appearing once. The sample comprised peripheral blood. These receptors were taken from a woman aged 50 to 65 in a cohort sampled during active or convalescent COVID-19.

J is TRBJ1-1 and V is TRBV9; D not resolved. Trimming pared 2 bases from V and 4 bases from J, leaving 15 bases between. Per germline, CDR1 SGDLS and CDR2 YYNGEE. This CDR3 comprises 15 residues. The CDR3 DNA reads TGTGCCAGCAGCGTTGTCCAGGCTGCCGGCACTGAAGCTTTCTTT. This translates into CASSVVQAAGTEAFF.

The chain uses TRBV7-9 and TRBJ2-7; 9 bases match TRBD1. With V trimmed by 5 bases and J by 4 bases, 9 bases remained unmatched. Germline V gene sequence: CDR1 SEHNR, CDR2 FQNEAQ (reference sequence). The CDR3 is made up of 15 amino acids. The CDR3 nucleotides read TGTGCCAGCAGCACCAACAGGGGGCCTGTATACGAGCAGTACTTC. Protein product: CASSTNRGPVYEQYF.

In its sample, this clone was seen once. The chain joins TRBV6-5 to TRBJ2-7; 7 bases are a match to TRBD1. Trimming at V came to 6 bases and at J to 2 bases, leaving 10 bases not matched to a gene. The CDR3 consists of 15 residues. Germline V gene data show CDR1 as MNHEY and CDR2 as SVGAGI. The DNA for the CDR3 is TGTGCCAGCAGCATCCTCGGGACAGAAACCTACGAGCAGTACTTC. Amino acids: CASSILGTETYEQYF.

The V gene is TRBV18, the J gene TRBJ1-2; the D is unclear. This CDR3 contains 13 residues. V lost 8 bases and J 4 bases, leaving 14 bases between the germline ends. The germline CDR1 and CDR2 sequences are KGHSH and LQKENI. DNA of the CDR3: TGTGCCAGCACCCCCACACGGAGCTATGGCTACACCTTC. It is translated as CASTPTRSYGYTF.

This clone was found a few times. The chain combines TRBV5-1 with TRBJ1-4; no clear D gene. V was cut by 7 bases and J by 0 bases, with 10 bases left in between. The CDR3 is 14 residues long. Per germline, CDR1 SGHRS and CDR2 YFSETQ. The CDR3: CASLLFTTNEKLFF. Written as DNA, the CDR3 is TGCGCCAGCTTATTATTTACAACTAATGAAAAACTGTTTTTT. Full variable domain (outside the CDR3, taken from reference TRBV5-1 and TRBJ1-4): KAGVTQTPRYLIKTRGQQVTLSCSPISGHRSVSWYQQTPGQGLQFLFEYFSETQRNKGNFPGRFSGRQFSNSRSEMNVSTLELGDSALYLCASLLFTTNEKLFFGSGTQLSVL.

The chain is built from TRBV9 and TRBJ2-7; TRBD2 agrees at 8 bases. Trimming at V came to 3 bases and at J to 1 base, leaving 9 bases not matched to a gene. The CDR3 sequence is 16 residues long. CDR1 is SGDLS and CDR2 is YYNGEE in the germline V gene. The CDR3 DNA follows: TGTGCCAGCAGCGACAGCAGAAGCGGGGGATCCTACGAGCAGTACTTC. This codes for CASSDSRSGGSYEQYF.

The rearrangement uses TRBV23-1 and TRBJ2-7, with D possibly matching TRBD1 (6 bases). TRBV23-1 is known as an ORF, though its function is uncertain. The V and J ends lost 4 bases and 0 bases respectively, with 16 bases between them. The CDR3 extends over 16 amino acids. The CDR3 spells CASSPLRGKSSYEQYF. Here the CDR3 DNA reads TGCGCCAGCAGTCCCCTGAGGGGGAAAAGCTCCTACGAGCAGTACTTC.

This clone was detected only once. The genes are TRBV2 and TRBJ1-5; perhaps TRBD1 as D (6 bases). Germline assignment: CDR1 SNHLY and CDR2 FYNNEI. The CDR3 is 15 residues long. The V end was cut by 6 bases, the J end by 6 bases, with 18 bases between. The CDR3 nucleotides are TGTGCCAGCAGCGGGGGAGGGGGAGAGAGTCAGCCCCAGCATTTT. It yields the protein CASSGGGGESQPQHF.

The CDR3 DNA is TGTGCCAGCAGCTTACTCAGACAGGTGCAGTTCTTC. As protein: CASSLLRQVQFF. The chain carries TRBV7-3 and TRBJ2-1, with TRBD1 as a possible D gene (6 bases). The germline V gene has CDR1 SGHTA and CDR2 FQGTGA. V was trimmed by 2 bases and J by 12 bases, leaving 11 bases between them. This CDR3 region has 12 residues.

The chain links TRBV19 to TRBJ1-2; the D is unclear. V was pared by 5 bases and J by 0 bases, with 13 bases between. CDR3 length: 15 amino acids. The germline gives CDR1 LNHDA, CDR2 SQIVND (reference sequence). The CDR3 DNA reads as TGTGCCAGTAGTTCCACGGGAGCAGCTAACTATGGCTACACCTTC. Protein sequence: CASSSTGAANYGYTF.

The chain links TRBV2 to TRBJ1-1, with D possibly TRBD1 on 6 matching bases. V was trimmed by 4 bases and J by 1 base, leaving 13 bases between them. The V gene's germline CDR1 is SNHLY and CDR2 FYNNEI. The CDR3 is 15 amino acids. The CDR3 loop reads CASSGPGEGNTEAFF. In DNA form, the CDR3 reads TGTGCCAGCAGTGGCCCAGGGGAGGGGAACACTGAAGCTTTCTTT.

The chain carries TRBV16 and TRBJ1-5; 8 nucleotides align to TRBD1. The J segment lost 7 bases and the V segment lost 3 bases, leaving 8 bases of the junction unmatched. The CDR3 sequence is 15 residues long. Germline V gene lookup returns CDR1 KGHSY and CDR2 FQNENV. The CDR3 loop is CASSQARQGNQPQHF. CDR3 in DNA: TGTGCCAGCAGCCAGGCCAGACAGGGGAACCAGCCCCAGCATTTT.

The rearrangement joins TRBV5-5 to TRBJ2-7; 7 nucleotides agree with TRBD2. Germline V gives CDR1 SGHKS, CDR2 YYEKEE (reference sequence). The CDR3 is made up of 14 amino acids. V dropped 3 bases and J dropped 1; count of bases not matched to a gene: 4. CDR3 DNA sequence: TGTGCCAGCAGCTCTCCGGGACTATCCTACGAGCAGTACTTC. Its translation: CASSSPGLSYEQYF.

This chain joins TRBV6-2 or TRBV6-3 and TRBJ1-6; TRBD1 aligns across 7 bases. Losses at the gene ends were 5 bases for V and 10 bases for J; bases not matched to a gene: 8. This CDR3 has 14 residues. The germline CDR1 and CDR2 sequences are MNHEY and SVGEGT. This CDR3 is CASSKPGQNSPLHF. CDR3 nucleotides: TGTGCCAGCAGTAAACCGGGACAGAACTCACCCCTCCACTTT.

Of note for this clone: Other DNA sequences in the same sample also yield this CDR3. The chain has TRBV5-1 and TRBJ1-5; D not certain. V shed 0 bases and J shed 4 bases, with 11 bases lying between them. Germline CDR1 is SGHRS and CDR2 is YFSETQ. The CDR3 is 15 residues long. The CDR3 region is CASSLEAGVNQPQHF. The CDR3 DNA reads as TGCGCCAGCAGCTTGGAGGCAGGTGTGAATCAGCCCCAGCATTTT.

The V and J genes are TRBV6-6 and TRBJ1-3, with D possibly TRBD1 on 5 matching bases. Trimming stripped 7 bases from V and 2 bases from J, with 15 bases between. CDR3 length: 15 residues. Germline loops: CDR1 MNHNY, CDR2 SVGAGI (reference sequence). The CDR3 nucleotides read TGTGCCAGCACCAAGGAAGGGGCAGCTGGAAACACCATATATTTT. The encoded protein is CASTKEGAAGNTIYF.

This clone appeared a few times. The V and J genes are TRBV6-5 and TRBJ2-7; D perhaps matches TRBD1 (5 bases). The germline V gene encodes CDR1 MNHEY and CDR2 SVGAGI. CDR3 length equals 13 residues. Trimming left V 7 bases short and J 2 bases short, with 12 bases between. The DNA for the CDR3 is TGTGCCAGCATGGGCAGGGCCGCCTACGAGCAGTACTTC. Amino acids: CASMGRAAYEQYF.

The rearrangement uses TRBV12-3 or TRBV12-4 and TRBJ2-2, with D perhaps TRBD2 (6 bases). Trimming shortened V by 8 bases and J by 4 bases, and 8 bases separated the two germline ends. CDR3 length equals 12 residues. The chain's CDR3 is CASLEGTGELFF. The CDR3, as DNA: TGTGCCAGCTTGGAGGGCACCGGGGAGCTGTTTTTT.

The chain is built from TRBV3-1 (or the pseudogene TRBV3-2) and TRBJ2-3; TRBD1 aligns across 7 bases. Germline CDR1 and CDR2: LGHDT and YNNKEL (reference sequence). The CDR3 length is 15 residues. V trimming: 0 bases; J trimming: 6 bases; junction bases outside the gene matches: 6. CDR3 nucleotides: TGTGCCAGCAGCCAAGAAGGGGGCCTGCTGGATACGCAGTATTTT. It yields the protein CASSQEGGLLDTQYF.

The V call is TRBV5-1, the J call TRBJ2-3; TRBD2 matches 7 bases. Germline CDR1 SGHRS, CDR2 YFSETQ. The CDR3 is 16 residues long. Trimming at V came to 4 bases and at J to 2 bases, leaving 10 bases not matched to a gene. DNA for the CDR3: TGCGCCAGCAGCCTAGCGGTACTCACAAACACAGATACGCAGTATTTT. It is translated as CASSLAVLTNTDTQYF.

V gene TRBV7-2 combines with J gene TRBJ2-7; D might be TRBD1 (6 bases). The CDR3 is 15 amino acids. With 5 bases removed from V and 4 bases from J, the gap between germline ends came to 18 bases. The V gene's germline CDR1 is SGHTA and CDR2 FQGNSA. This chain's CDR3 is CASSQRAGRGYEQYF. The CDR3 coding sequence is TGTGCCAGCAGCCAACGGGCGGGCAGGGGATACGAGCAGTACTTC.

The chain links TRBV7-3 to TRBJ2-1; 9 positions agree with TRBD2. This CDR3 spans 14 amino acids. Germline values: CDR1 SGHTA, CDR2 FQGTGA. The trim removed 4 bases at V and 9 bases at J, leaving 7 bases unmatched. CDR3 region: CASSSSSGGFEQFF. The CDR3 nucleotides read TGTGCCAGCAGCTCAAGTAGCGGGGGTTTTGAGCAGTTCTTC.